The next 10 T cell receptor beta chains were all read from a single sample in a study of T cells in Graves' hyperthyroidism and ophthalmopathy (dated by TCRdb to about 2019). Receptor amplification or capture employed multiplex PCR. The instrument given in TCRdb is Illumina HiSeq 2000. The TCR beta CDR3 regions were amplified from the RNA transcripts. The first round of RT-PCR for the TCR CDR3 was performed with the HTBI primer set and the Qiagen OneStep RT-PCR kit. TCRdb cleaned the public reads at Q25 with fastp, built clones with MiXCR and kept in-frame beta chains. Identical CDR3 protein sequences are pooled into one entry, listed with their most common genes and DNA. The sample contains 600,000 to 700,000 distinct CDR3 sequences, about 45% of them found a single time. Approximately 7.2% of the sample is held by the ten biggest clonotypes. Sequenced material: peripheral blood or thyroid tissue (not recorded which). The receptors here all came from an adult man with Graves' disease, either hyperthyroidism or ophthalmopathy (not recorded which).

This rearrangement joins TRBV29-1 to TRBJ1-2; a possible D gene is TRBD1 (5 bases). Trimming left V 5 bases short and J 4 bases short, with 14 bases between. The CDR3 is made up of 13 amino acids. Germline-derived CDR1 and CDR2 are SQVTM and ANQGSEA. The CDR3 sequence is CSVRDGQTYGYTF. CDR3 sequence (DNA): TGCAGCGTTAGGGACGGCCAGACCTATGGCTACACCTTC.

This rearrangement joins TRBV7-9 to TRBJ1-1; D gene ambiguous. V lost 5 bases and J lost 6, with 16 bases in between. CDR3 length: 14 residues. The germline V gene encodes CDR1 SEHNR and CDR2 FQNEAQ (reference sequence). CDR3 sequence reads: CASSPVGYLPEAFF. In DNA form, the CDR3 reads TGTGCCAGCAGCCCCGTCGGATACCTCCCTGAAGCTTTCTTT.

The V gene is TRBV9, the J gene TRBJ1-1, with D uncertain. V dropped 1 base and J dropped 6 bases, with 22 bases sitting between them. The length of the CDR3 is 17 residues. The germline V gene encodes CDR1 SGDLS and CDR2 YYNGEE. The CDR3 is CASSVNPLPTLKAEAFF. The CDR3 region has the DNA TGTGCCAGCAGCGTAAACCCCCTCCCGACTCTCAAGGCTGAAGCTTTCTTT.

Details on this clonotype: One end of the junction is discordant with germline, which a read error may explain. V gene TRBV6-1 combines with J gene TRBJ1-6, with 7 nucleotides matching TRBD1. The CDR3 consists of 14 residues. Germline values: CDR1 MNHNS, CDR2 SASEGT. In DNA form, the CDR3 reads TGTGCCGGCAGCTTACAGGGGACGGATTCACCCCTCCACTTT. It is translated as CAGSLQGTDSPLHF.

This clonotype showed up many times. The rearrangement joins TRBV7-3 to TRBJ1-6; D uncertain. Trimming cost V 5 bases and J 9 bases, with 11 bases left between them. The CDR3 consists of 13 residues. Germline lookup yields CDR1 SGHTA and CDR2 FQGTGA. CDR3 sequence: CASSPSRSSPLHF. Here the CDR3 DNA reads TGTGCCAGCAGCCCATCAAGGAGTTCACCCCTCCACTTT.

This clonotype was picked up many times. This chain uses TRBV2 with TRBJ1-2; 7 positions agree with TRBD1. Germline V gene sequence: CDR1 SNHLY, CDR2 FYNNEI. The CDR3 length is 12 residues. V lost 2 bases and J lost 8; bases outside the gene matches: 2. The CDR3 coding sequence is TGTGCCAGCAGTGAACGGGGACAGGGCTACACCTTC. It encodes CASSERGQGYTF.

Points on this clonotype: Just one base apart from a much larger clone, this may be a read error. Without the conserved terminal phenylalanine or tryptophan, this CDR3 likely stems from a read error. The chain links TRBV14 to TRBJ1-1; unclear D gene. The V gene's germline CDR1 is SGHDN and CDR2 FVKESK. V lost 5 bases and J 0 bases, leaving 7 bases between the germline ends. This CDR3 is 13 amino acids long. This chain's CDR3 is CASSNGVNTEAFL. CDR3 DNA sequence: TGTGCCAGCAGCAACGGTGTGAACACTGAAGCTTTCCTT.

The V gene is TRBV20-1, the J gene TRBJ2-7; 11 bases fit TRBD2. The CDR3 length is 14 residues. Trimming took 6 bases from V and 4 from J; bases not matched to a gene: 8. Germline V lookup: CDR1 DFQATT, CDR2 SNEGSKA (reference sequence). CDR3 DNA: TGCAGTGCGAGACTAGCGGGGAATCGTTACGAGCAGTACTTC. It is translated as CSARLAGNRYEQYF.

This rearrangement joins TRBV19 to TRBJ1-3; no definite D call. Germline CDR1 and CDR2: LNHDA and SQIVND (reference sequence). Trimming took 7 bases from V and 4 from J, leaving 14 bases between them. The CDR3 has 14 amino acids. CDR3: CASTIQSSGNTIYF. CDR3 DNA: TGTGCCAGTACGATCCAGTCATCGGGAAACACCATATATTTT. The variable domain in full, with the rest retrieved from reference TRBV19 and TRBJ1-3, is DGGITQSPKYLFRKEGQNVTLSCEQNLNHDAMYWYRQDPGQGLRLIYYSQIVNDFQKGDIAEGYSVSREKKESFPLTVTSAQKNPTAFYLCASTIQSSGNTIYFGEGSWLTVV.

A word on this clonotype: This clone may be a read error of a much larger clone one base away. V usage is TRBV7-6 and J usage is TRBJ1-3; D unclear. This CDR3 contains 15 residues. From germline, CDR1 is SGHVS and CDR2 FNYEAQ. CDR3 sequence (DNA): TGTGCCAGCAGCCCTCTGCAGAGGACCGGAAACGCCATATATTTT. It encodes CASSPLQRTGNAIYF.